This TCR beta chain was retrieved from a study of T cells after yellow fever vaccination. Study details: Libraries from low-cell-number fractions were prepared with the SMART-Seq v4 Ultra Low Input RNA kit.

V shed 4 bases and J shed 3 bases, with 10 bases lying between them. Germline loops: CDR1 MNHEY, CDR2 SVGEGT. CDR3 length equals 13 residues. TCRdb redid the calling of the 5' RACE reads with MiXCR, one entry per CDR3 protein. This table holds roughly 85,000 distinct CDR3 sequences, about 14% found once. Broader study findings: Re-detected after boosting: most primary clones, almost 97% of CD4 and about 85% of CD8.

Many counts were recorded for this clonotype. The source material was CD8+ T cells not binding an NS4B(214-222) dextramer, sorted from PBMCs, sampled 21 days after the first yellow fever vaccination. The receptor was derived from a man younger than 35 who received the YFV17D yellow fever vaccine. V gene TRBV6-2 or TRBV6-3 combines with J gene TRBJ2-7, with a possible D match to TRBD1 (6 bases). The CDR3 reads CASSLGQIYEQYF. The DNA for the CDR3 is TGTGCCAGCAGTTTAGGACAGATCTACGAGCAGTACTTC.